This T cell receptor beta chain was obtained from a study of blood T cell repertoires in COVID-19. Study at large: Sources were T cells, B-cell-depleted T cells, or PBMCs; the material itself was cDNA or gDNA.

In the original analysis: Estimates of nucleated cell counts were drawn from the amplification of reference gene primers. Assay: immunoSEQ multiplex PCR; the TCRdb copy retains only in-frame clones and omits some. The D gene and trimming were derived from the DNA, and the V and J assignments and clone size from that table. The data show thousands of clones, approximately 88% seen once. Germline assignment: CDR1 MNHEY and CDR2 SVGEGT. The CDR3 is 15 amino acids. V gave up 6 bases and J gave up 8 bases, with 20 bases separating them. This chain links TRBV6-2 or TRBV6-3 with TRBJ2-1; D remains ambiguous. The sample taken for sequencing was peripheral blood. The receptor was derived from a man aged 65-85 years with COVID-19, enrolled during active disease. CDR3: CASSHASFPYHEQFF. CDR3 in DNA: TGTGCCAGCAGCCACGCTAGTTTTCCGTACCATGAGCAGTTCTTC.